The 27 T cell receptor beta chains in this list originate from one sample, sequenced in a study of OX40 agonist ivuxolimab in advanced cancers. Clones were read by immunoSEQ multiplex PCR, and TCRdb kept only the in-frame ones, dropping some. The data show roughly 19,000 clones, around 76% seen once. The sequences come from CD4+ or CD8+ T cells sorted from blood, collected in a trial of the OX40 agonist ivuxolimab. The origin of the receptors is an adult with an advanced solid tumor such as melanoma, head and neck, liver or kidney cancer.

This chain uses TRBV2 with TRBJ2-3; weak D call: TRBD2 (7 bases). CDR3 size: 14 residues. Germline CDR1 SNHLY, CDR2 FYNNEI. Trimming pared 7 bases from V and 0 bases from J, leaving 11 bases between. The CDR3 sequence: CASKGGRSTDTQYF. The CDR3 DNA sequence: TGTGCCAGCAAGGGGGGGAGAAGCACAGATACGCAGTATTTT.

The CDR3 coding sequence is TGTGCCAGCAGCTTGGTACTCGTGGCAGGGGATGACGAGCAGTACTTC. It yields the protein CASSLVLVAGDDEQYF. The V call is TRBV5-8, the J call TRBJ2-7; D may be TRBD1 (6 bases). The CDR3 covers 16 residues. V lost 0 bases to trimming and J lost 5 bases, with 18 bases between them. Looked up from germline, CDR1 is SGHTS and CDR2 is YDEGEE.

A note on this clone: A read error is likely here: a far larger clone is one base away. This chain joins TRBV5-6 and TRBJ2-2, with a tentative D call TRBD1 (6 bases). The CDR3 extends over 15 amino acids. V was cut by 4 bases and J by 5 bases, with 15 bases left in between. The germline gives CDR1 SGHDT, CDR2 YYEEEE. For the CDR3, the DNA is TGTGCCAGCAGCCTTGGGACATCAGGGACCGGGGAGCTGTTTTTT. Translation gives CASSLGTSGTGELFF. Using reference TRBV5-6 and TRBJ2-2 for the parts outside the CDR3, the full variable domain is DAGVTQSPTHLIKTRGQQVTLRCSPKSGHDTVSWYQQALGQGPQFIFQYYEEEERQRGNFPDRFSGHQFPNYSSELNVNALLLGDSALYLCASSLGTSGTGELFFGEGSRLTVL.

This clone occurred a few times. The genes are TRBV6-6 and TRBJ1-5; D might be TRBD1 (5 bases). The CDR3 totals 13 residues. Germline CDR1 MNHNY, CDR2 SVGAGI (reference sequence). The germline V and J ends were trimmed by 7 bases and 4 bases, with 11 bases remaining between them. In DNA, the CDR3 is TGTGCCAGCACCTGGGGGGGGAATCAGCCCCAGCATTTT. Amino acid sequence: CASTWGGNQPQHF.

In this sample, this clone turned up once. The CDR3 loop reads CASTAGAGVYEQYF. As DNA, the CDR3 is TGTGCCAGCACGGCCGGCGCAGGGGTTTACGAGCAGTACTTC. The chain recombines TRBV7-9 with TRBJ2-7; weak D call: TRBD1 (6 bases). The CDR3 totals 14 residues. Trimming took 7 bases from V and 4 from J, leaving 17 bases between them. In germline, CDR1 is SEHNR, CDR2 FQNEAQ (reference sequence).

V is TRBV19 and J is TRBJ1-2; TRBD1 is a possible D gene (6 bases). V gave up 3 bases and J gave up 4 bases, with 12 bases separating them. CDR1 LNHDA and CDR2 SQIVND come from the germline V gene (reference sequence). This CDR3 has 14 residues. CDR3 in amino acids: CASSIFQGSYGYTF. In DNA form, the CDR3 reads TGTGCCAGTAGTATTTTTCAGGGGTCCTATGGCTACACCTTC. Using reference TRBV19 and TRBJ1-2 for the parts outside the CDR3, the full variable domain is DGGITQSPKYLFRKEGQNVTLSCEQNLNHDAMYWYRQDPGQGLRLIYYSQIVNDFQKGDIAEGYSVSREKKESFPLTVTSAQKNPTAFYLCASSIFQGSYGYTFGSGTRLTVV.

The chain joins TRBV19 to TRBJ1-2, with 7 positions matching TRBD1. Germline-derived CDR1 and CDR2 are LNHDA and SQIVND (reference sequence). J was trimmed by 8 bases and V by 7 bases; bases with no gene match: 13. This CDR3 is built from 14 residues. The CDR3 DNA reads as TGTGCCAGTACTACTCGGGACAGCCTCGAGGGCTACACCTTC. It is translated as CASTTRDSLEGYTF.

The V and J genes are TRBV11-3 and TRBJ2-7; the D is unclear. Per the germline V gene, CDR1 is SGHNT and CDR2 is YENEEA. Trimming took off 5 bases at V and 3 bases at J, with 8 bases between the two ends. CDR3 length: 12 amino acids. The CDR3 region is CASSATNYEQYF. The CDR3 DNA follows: TGTGCCAGCAGCGCAACAAACTACGAGCAGTACTTC.

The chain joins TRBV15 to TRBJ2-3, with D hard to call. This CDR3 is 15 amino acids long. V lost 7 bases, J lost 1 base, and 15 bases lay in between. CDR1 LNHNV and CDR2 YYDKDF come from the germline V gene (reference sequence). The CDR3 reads CATNGYTLGTDTQYF. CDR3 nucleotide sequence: TGTGCCACCAATGGATACACGTTGGGCACAGATACGCAGTATTTT.

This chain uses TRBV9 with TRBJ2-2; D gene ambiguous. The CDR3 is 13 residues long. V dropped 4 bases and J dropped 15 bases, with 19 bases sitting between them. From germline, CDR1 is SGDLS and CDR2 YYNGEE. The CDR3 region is CASSPQFETVVFF. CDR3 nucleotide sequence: TGTGCCAGCAGCCCCCAATTTGAAACCGTGGTGTTTTTT.

The CDR3 is CASSLQASGAGELFF. The CDR3 DNA is TGTGCCAGCAGCTTACAGGCTAGCGGGGCTGGGGAGCTGTTTTTT. The V call is TRBV11-2, the J call TRBJ2-2, with 9 bases aligning to TRBD2. There are 15 residues in the CDR3. In germline, CDR1 is SGHAT, CDR2 FQNNGV. V dropped 2 bases and J dropped 8; count of bases not matched to a gene: 6.

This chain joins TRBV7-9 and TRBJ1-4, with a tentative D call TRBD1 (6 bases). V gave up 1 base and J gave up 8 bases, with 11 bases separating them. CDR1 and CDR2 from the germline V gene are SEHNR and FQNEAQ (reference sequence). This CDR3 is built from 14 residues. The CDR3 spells CASSLVGGIEKLFF. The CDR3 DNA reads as TGTGCCAGCAGCTTAGTAGGGGGGATAGAAAAACTGTTTTTT.

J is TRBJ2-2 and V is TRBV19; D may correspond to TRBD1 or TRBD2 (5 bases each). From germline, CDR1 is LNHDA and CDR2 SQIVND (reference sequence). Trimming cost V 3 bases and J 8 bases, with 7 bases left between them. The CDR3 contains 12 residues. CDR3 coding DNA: TGTGCCAGTAGTATGGGGACGGGGGAGCTGTTTTTT. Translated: CASSMGTGELFF. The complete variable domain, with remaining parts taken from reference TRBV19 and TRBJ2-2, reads DGGITQSPKYLFRKEGQNVTLSCEQNLNHDAMYWYRQDPGQGLRLIYYSQIVNDFQKGDIAEGYSVSREKKESFPLTVTSAQKNPTAFYLCASSMGTGELFFGEGSRLTVL.

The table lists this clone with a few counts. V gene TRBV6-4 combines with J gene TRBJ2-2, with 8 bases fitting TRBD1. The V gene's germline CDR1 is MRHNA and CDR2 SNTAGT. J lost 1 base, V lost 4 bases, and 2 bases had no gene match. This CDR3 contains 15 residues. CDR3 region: CASSAGTGNTGELFF. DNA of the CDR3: TGTGCCAGCAGTGCCGGGACAGGGAACACCGGGGAGCTGTTTTTT.

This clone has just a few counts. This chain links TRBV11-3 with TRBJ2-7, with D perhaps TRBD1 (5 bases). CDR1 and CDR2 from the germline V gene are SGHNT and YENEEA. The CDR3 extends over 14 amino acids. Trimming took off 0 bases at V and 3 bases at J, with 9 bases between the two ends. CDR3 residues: CASSLEAGNYEQYF. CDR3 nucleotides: TGTGCCAGCAGCTTAGAAGCAGGGAACTACGAGCAGTACTTC.

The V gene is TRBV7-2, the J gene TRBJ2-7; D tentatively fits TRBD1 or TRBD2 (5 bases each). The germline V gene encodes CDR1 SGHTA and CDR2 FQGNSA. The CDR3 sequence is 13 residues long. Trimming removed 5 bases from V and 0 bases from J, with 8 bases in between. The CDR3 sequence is CASSPRGSYEQYF. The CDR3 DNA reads TGTGCCAGCAGCCCGAGGGGCTCCTACGAGCAGTACTTC.

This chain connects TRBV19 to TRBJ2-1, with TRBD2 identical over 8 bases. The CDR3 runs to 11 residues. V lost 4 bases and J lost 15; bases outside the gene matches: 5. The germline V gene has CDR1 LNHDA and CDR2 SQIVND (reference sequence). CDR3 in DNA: TGTGCCAGTAGTACGGGGGGGGAGGGGTTCTTC. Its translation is CASSTGGEGFF.

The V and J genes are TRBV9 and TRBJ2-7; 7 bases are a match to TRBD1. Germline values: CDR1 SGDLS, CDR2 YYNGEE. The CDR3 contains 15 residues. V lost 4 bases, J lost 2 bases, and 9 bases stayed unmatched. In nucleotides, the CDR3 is TGTGCCAGCAGCCTCTCCGAGACAGGGACCTACGAGCAGTACTTC. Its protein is CASSLSETGTYEQYF. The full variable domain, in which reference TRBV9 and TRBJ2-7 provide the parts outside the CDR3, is DSGVTQTPKHLITATGQRVTLRCSPRSGDLSVYWYQQSLDQGLQFLIQYYNGEERAKGNILERFSAQQFPDLHSELNLSSLELGDSALYFCASSLSETGTYEQYFGPGTRLTVT.

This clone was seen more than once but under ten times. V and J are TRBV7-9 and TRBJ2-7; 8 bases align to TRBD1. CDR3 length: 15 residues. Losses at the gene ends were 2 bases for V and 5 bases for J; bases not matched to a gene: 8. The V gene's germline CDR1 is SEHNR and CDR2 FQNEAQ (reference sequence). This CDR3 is CASSLFLAGGHEQYF. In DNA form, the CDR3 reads TGTGCCAGCAGCTTATTCCTGGCAGGGGGCCACGAGCAGTACTTC.

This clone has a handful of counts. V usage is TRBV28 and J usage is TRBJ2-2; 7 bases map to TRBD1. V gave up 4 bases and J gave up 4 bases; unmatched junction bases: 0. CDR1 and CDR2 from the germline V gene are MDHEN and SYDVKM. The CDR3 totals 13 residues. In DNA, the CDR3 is TGTGCCAGCAGTTACAGGGGCACCGGGGAGCTGTTTTTT. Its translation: CASSYRGTGELFF.

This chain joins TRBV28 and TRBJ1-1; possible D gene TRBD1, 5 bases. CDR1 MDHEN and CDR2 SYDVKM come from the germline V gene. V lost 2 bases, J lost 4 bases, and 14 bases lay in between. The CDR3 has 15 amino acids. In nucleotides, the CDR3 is TGTGCCAGCAGTTTAGGTTCAGGGTTTCGCACTGAAGCTTTCTTT. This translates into CASSLGSGFRTEAFF.

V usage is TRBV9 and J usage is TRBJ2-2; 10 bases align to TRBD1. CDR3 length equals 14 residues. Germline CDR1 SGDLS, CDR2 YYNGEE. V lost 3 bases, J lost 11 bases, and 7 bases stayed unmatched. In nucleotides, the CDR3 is TGTGCCAGCAGCGAGGGGACAGGGGATACAGAGCTGTTTTTT. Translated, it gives CASSEGTGDTELFF.

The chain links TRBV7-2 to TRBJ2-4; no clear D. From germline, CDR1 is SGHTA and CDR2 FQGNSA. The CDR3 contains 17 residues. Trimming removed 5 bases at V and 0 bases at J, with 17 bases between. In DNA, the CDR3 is TGTGCCAGCAGCCCCAATCACTTAAAACTAGCCAAAAACATTCAGTACTTC. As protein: CASSPNHLKLAKNIQYF.

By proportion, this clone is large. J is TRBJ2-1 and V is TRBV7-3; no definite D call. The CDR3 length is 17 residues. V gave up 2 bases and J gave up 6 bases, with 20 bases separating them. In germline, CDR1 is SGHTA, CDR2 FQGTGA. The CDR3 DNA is TGTGCCAGCAGCTTAGCCGGTGGTTGGGGATTGAGCAATGAGCAGTTCTTC. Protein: CASSLAGGWGLSNEQFF.

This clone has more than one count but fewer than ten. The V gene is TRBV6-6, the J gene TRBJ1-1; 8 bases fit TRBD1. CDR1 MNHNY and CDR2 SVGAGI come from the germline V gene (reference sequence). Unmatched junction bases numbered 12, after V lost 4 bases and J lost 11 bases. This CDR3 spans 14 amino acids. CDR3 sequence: CASSWTGPRSGAFF. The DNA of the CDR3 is TGTGCCAGCAGTTGGACAGGGCCGAGATCCGGGGCTTTCTTT.

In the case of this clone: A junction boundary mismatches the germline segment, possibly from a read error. In DNA form, the CDR3 reads TGTGCCAGCAGCTTATTCCAGGGGGGGCAGGAGACCCAGTACTTC. Translated: CASSLFQGGQETQYF. The chain has TRBV27 and TRBJ2-5; D is possibly TRBD1 or TRBD2 (7 bases each). Germline V gene sequence: CDR1 MNHEY, CDR2 SMNVEV (reference sequence). The CDR3 runs 15 residues.

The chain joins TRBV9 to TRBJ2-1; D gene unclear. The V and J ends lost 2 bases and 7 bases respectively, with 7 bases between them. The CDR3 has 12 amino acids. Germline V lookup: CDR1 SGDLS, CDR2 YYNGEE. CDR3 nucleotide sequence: TGTGCCAGCAGCGTCCGCTTAAATGAGCAGTTCTTC. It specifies CASSVRLNEQFF.